The sequence of this T cell receptor beta chain was determined in a study of cytomegalovirus exposure and HLA in healthy donors. Study-wide results and limits: The authors enumerated 180 or so TCR beta chains as linked to cytomegalovirus. Most TCR beta V segments were productive about 90% or about 30% of the time in an earlier analysis.

A word on this clone: Antigen specificity is unknown.

The primer mix had 60 Vbeta and 13 Jbeta primers. Repertoires were generated with immunoSEQ multiplex PCR, while TCRdb's copy carries only in-frame clones and drops some. This sample has about 120,000 clones, with 77% found just once. Between the trimmed V and J ends, which lost 0 bases and 0 bases, there was a span of 9 bases. There are 15 residues in the CDR3. Germline V gene data show CDR1 as SGHRS and CDR2 as YFSETQ. The sequencing input was PBMCs. The chain recombines TRBV5-1 with TRBJ1-2; D remains ambiguous. The sequence derives from a man in his forties or fifties in good health and CMV-seropositive. CDR3 protein: CASSLGAGANYGYTF. The DNA of the CDR3 is TGCGCCAGCAGCTTGGGGGCAGGTGCTAACTATGGCTACACCTTC.